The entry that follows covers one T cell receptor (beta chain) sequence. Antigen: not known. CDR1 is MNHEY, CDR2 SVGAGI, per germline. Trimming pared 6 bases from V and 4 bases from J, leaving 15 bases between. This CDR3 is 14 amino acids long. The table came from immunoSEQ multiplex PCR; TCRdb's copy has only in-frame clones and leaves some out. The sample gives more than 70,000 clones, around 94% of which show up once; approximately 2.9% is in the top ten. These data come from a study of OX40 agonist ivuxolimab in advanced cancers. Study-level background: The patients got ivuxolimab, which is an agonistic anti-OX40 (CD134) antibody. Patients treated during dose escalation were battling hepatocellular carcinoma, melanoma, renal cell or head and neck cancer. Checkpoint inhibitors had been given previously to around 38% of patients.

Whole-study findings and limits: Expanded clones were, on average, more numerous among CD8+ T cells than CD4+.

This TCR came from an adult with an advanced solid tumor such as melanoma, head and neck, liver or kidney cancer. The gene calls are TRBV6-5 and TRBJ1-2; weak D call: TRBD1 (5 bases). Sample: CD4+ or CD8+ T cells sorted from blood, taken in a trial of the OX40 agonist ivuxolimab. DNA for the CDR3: TGTGCCAGCAGCCAACAGGCGGGACTCTATGGCTACACCTTC. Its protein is CASSQQAGLYGYTF.